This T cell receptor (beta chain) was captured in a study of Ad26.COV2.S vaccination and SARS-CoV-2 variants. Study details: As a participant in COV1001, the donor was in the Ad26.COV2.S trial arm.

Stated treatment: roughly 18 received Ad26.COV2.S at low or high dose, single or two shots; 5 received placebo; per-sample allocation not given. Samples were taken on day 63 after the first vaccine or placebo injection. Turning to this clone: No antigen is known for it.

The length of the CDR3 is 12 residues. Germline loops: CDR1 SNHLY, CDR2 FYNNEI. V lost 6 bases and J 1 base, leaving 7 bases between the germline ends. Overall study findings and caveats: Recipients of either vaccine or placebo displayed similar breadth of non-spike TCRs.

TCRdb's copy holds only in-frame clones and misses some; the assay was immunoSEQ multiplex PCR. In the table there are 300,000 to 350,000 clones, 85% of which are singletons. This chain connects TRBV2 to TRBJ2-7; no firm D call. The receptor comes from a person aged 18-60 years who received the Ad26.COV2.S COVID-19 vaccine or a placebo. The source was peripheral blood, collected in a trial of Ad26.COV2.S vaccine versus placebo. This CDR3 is CASSPQSYEQYF. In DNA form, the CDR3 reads TGTGCCAGCAGCCCTCAGTCCTACGAGCAGTACTTC.